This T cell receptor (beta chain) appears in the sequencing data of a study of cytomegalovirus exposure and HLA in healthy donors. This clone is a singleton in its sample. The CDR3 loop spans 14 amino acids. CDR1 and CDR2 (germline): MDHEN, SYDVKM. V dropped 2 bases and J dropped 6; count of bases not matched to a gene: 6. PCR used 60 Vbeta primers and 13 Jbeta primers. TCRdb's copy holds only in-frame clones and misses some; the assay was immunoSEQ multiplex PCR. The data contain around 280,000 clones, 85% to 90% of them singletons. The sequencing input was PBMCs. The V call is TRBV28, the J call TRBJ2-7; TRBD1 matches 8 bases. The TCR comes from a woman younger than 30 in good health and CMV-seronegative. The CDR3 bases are TGTGCCAGCAGTTTAGCCAACAGGGGGGCCGAGCAGTACTTC. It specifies CASSLANRGAEQYF.